This entry describes one T cell receptor beta chain. Its antigen remains unknown. A read error may account for a junction end that differs from germline. Used for diagnoses were clinical symptoms, serum thyroxine and TRAb, thyroid ultrasound and orbital computed tomography. CDR1 SEHNR and CDR2 FQNEAQ come from the germline V gene (reference sequence). The CDR3 consists of 18 residues. This sample was included in a study of T cells in Graves' hyperthyroidism and ophthalmopathy. Study results and caveats: Among thyroid clonotypes expanded above 0.001, most also appeared in blood.

RNA transcripts were the template for amplifying TCR beta CDR3 regions. In the first-round RT-PCR of the TCR CDR3, the HTBI primer set was used. MiXCR, run by TCRdb on the multiplex PCR reads, gives a single entry per CDR3 protein. Here the sample spans around 600,000 distinct CDR3 sequences, about 14% being singletons. This clonotype was obtained from a woman in her 50s with Graves' ophthalmopathy. Source material: blood. The gene calls are TRBV7-9 and TRBJ2-1; 8 bases are a match to TRBD2. The CDR3 reads CASSVKDRTGGPGNGQFF. The CDR3 region has the DNA TGTGCCAGCAGCGTTAAAGATAGGACGGGAGGGCCGGGGAATGGGCAGTTCTTC.